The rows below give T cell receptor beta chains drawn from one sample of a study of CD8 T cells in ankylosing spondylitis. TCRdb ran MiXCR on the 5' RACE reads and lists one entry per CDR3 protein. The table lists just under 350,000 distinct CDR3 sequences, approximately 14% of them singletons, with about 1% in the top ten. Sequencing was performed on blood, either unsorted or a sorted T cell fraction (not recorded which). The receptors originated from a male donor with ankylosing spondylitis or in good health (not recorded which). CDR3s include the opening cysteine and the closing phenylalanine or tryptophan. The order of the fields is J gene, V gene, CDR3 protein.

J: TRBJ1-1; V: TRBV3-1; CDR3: CASSPRQGASEAFF
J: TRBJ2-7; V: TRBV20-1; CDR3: CSARVAGGIYEQYF
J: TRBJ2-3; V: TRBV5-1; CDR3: CASSPPGAGSPDTQYF
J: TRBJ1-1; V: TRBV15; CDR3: CATSRMQGTSMNTEAFF
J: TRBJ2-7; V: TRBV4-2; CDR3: CASSQDKGYEQYF
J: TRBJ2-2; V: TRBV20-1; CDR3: CSARDPSGPNTGELFF
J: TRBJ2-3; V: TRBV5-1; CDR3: CASSPAGRSTDTQYF
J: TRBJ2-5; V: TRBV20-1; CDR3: CSARRARGFQETQYF
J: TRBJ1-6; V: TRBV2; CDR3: CASSVDRFGGSPLHF
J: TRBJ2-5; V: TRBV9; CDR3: CASSVGARVPQYF
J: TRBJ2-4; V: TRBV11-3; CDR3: CASSSSAGLAKNIQYF
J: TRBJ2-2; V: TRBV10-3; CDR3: CAIMGRTGSTGELFF
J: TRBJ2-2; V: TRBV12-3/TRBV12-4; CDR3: CASSFGSTANTGELFF
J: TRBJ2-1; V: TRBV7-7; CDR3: CASSLEAGERNEQFF